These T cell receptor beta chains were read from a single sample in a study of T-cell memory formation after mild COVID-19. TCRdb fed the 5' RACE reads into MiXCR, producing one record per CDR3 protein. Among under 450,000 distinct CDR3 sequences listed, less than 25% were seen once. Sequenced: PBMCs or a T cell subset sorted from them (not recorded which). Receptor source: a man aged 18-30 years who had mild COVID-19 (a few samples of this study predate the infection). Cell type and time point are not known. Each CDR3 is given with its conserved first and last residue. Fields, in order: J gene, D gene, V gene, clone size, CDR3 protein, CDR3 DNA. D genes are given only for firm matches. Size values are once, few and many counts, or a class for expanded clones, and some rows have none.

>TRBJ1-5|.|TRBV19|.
CASGWYSNQPQHF
TGTGCCAGTGGGTGGTATAGCAATCAGCCCCAGCATTTT
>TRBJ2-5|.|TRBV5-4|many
CASSLYVGRKTQYF
TGTGCCAGCAGCTTGTATGTGGGGAGGAAGACCCAGTACTTC
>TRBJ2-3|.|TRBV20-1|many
CSARSLGQNTQYF
TGCAGTGCTAGGTCACTGGGACAAAATACGCAGTATTTT
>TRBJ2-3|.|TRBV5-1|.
CASSLAGPGTDTQYF
TGCGCCAGCAGCTTGGCCGGGCCAGGGACAGATACGCAGTATTTT
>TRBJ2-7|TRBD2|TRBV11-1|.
CASSLGGTTYEQYF
TGTGCCAGCAGCTTGGGCGGGACTACCTACGAGCAGTACTTC
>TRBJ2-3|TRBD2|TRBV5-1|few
CASSLVAGGPTDTQYF
TGCGCCAGCAGCTTGGTAGCGGGGGGCCCCACAGATACGCAGTATTTT
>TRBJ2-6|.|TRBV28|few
CASSSPPGGANVLTF
TGTGCCAGCAGCTCTCCTCCCGGGGGGGCCAACGTCCTGACTTTC
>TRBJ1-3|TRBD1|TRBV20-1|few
CSAGTGGNTIYF
TGCAGTGCTGGGACAGGGGGAAACACCATATATTTT
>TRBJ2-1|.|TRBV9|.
CASSGSGSSYNEQFF
TGTGCCAGCAGCGGTAGCGGAAGCTCCTACAATGAGCAGTTCTTC
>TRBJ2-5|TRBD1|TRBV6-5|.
CASSMDRGQETQYF
TGTGCCAGCAGTATGGACAGGGGACAAGAGACCCAGTACTTC
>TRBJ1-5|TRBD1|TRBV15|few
CATSRDRTGSQPQHF
TGTGCCACCAGCAGAGATCGGACAGGGAGTCAGCCCCAGCATTTT
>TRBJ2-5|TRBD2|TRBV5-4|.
CASSLEVSGGPETQYF
TGTGCCAGCAGCTTGGAGGTTAGCGGGGGCCCGGAGACCCAGTACTTC
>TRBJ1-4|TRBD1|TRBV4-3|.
CASSQTDRAHEKLFF
TGCGCCAGCAGCCAGACTGACAGGGCCCACGAAAAACTGTTTTTT
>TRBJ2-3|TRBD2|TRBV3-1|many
CASSRTSFTDTQYF
TGTGCCAGCTCCAGGACTAGCTTCACAGATACGCAGTATTTT
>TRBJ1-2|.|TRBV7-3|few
CASSSSTGDGYTF
TGTGCCAGCAGCTCCTCTACGGGAGACGGCTACACCTTC
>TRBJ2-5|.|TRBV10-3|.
CAISDGGRGETQYF
TGTGCCATCAGTGACGGGGGCAGGGGAGAGACCCAGTACTTC
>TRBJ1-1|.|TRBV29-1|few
CSVVSSGVPGTEAFF
TGCAGCGTTGTCTCCTCGGGGGTACCAGGCACTGAAGCTTTCTTT
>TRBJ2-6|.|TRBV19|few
CASSTTAYSGANVLTF
TGTGCCAGTAGTACGACAGCGTACTCTGGGGCCAACGTCCTGACTTTC